These 4 T cell receptor beta chains were all obtained from the same sample, sequenced in a study of blood T cell repertoires in COVID-19. The assay was immunoSEQ multiplex PCR, and TCRdb's table has in-frame clones only and misses some. Found here are over 150,000 clones, roughly 83% of them singletons; the top ten hold roughly 29%. Sample: peripheral blood. These receptor sequences come from a woman aged 55-70 years with acute or convalescent COVID-19.

CDR3 nucleotide sequence: TGCGCCAGCACCTCCGGGACAGGAGGGGGCTACACCTTC. This encodes CASTSGTGGGYTF. V gene TRBV10-2 combines with J gene TRBJ1-2; TRBD1 agrees at 8 bases. After removal of 7 bases from V and 8 bases from J, the junction contained 9 bases not matched to a gene. This CDR3 spans 13 amino acids. CDR1 WSHSY and CDR2 SAAADI come from the germline V gene.

The V call is TRBV6-6, the J call TRBJ2-5; a weak D match, TRBD2 (6 bases). The CDR3 runs 15 residues. The V gene's germline CDR1 is MNHNY and CDR2 SVGAGI (reference sequence). Trimming took off 5 bases at V and 5 bases at J, with 18 bases between the two ends. CDR3 sequence (DNA): TGTGCCAGCAGTCCGGGACTCTTGCTCGCGGAGACCCAGTACTTC. Encoded protein: CASSPGLLLAETQYF.

The V and J genes are TRBV19 and TRBJ1-5; D is unclear. The CDR3 is 12 residues long. The germline V gene encodes CDR1 LNHDA and CDR2 SQIVND (reference sequence). V lost 0 bases and J 7 bases, leaving 4 bases between the germline ends. The chain's CDR3 is CASSIERQPQHF. The CDR3 DNA sequence: TGTGCCAGTAGTATAGAGCGACAGCCCCAGCATTTT. The full variable domain, rest sourced from reference TRBV19 and TRBJ1-5, is DGGITQSPKYLFRKEGQNVTLSCEQNLNHDAMYWYRQDPGQGLRLIYYSQIVNDFQKGDIAEGYSVSREKKESFPLTVTSAQKNPTAFYLCASSIERQPQHFGDGTRLSIL.

The CDR3 loop reads CASSSRGGLTGTQYF. CDR3 nucleotides: TGTGCCAGCAGTTCCCGGGGGGGTTTAACTGGTACGCAGTATTTT. This chain connects TRBV6-2 or TRBV6-3 to TRBJ2-3; 8 bases fit TRBD2. CDR3 length equals 15 residues. Germline V lookup: CDR1 MNHEY, CDR2 SVGEGT. With V trimmed by 4 bases and J by 8 bases, 11 bases remained unmatched.